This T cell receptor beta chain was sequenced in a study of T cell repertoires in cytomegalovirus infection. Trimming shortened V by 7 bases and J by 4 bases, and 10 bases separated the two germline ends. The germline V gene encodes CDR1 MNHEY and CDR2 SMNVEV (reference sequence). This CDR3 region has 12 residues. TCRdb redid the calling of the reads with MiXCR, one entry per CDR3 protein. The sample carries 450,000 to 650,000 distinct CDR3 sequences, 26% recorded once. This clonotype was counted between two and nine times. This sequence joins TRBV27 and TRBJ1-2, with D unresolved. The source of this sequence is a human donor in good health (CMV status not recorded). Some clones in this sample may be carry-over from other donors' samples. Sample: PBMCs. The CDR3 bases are TGTGCCAGCAAGGACTGGAGCTATGGCTACACCTTC. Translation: CASKDWSYGYTF.